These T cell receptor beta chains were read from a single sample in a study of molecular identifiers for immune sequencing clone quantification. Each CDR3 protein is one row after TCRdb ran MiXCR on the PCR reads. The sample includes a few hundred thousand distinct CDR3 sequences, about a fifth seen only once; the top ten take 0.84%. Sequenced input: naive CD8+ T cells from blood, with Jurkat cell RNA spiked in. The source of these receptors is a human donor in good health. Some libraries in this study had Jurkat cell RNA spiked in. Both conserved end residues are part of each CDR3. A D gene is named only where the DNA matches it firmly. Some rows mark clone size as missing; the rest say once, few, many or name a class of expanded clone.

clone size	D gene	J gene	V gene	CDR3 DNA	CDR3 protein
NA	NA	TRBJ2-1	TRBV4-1	TGCGCCAGCAACGTAGACCCGGGGTCCTACAATGAGCAGTTCTTC	CASNVDPGSYNEQFF
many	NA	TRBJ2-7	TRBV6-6	TGTGCCAGCAGTCCAGAGGGCGAGCAGTACTTC	CASSPEGEQYF
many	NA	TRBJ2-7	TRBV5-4	TGTGCCAGCAGAAACTCAGGGGACTACGAGCAGTACTTC	CASRNSGDYEQYF
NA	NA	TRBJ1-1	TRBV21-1	TGTGCCAGCAGCAAAAATGGCGGGAACACTGAAGCTTTCTTT	CASSKNGGNTEAFF
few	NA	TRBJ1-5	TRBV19	TGTGCCAGTAGTATAAGTCAGGGGAGCCAGCCCCAGCATTTT	CASSISQGSQPQHF
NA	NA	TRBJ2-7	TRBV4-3	TGCGCCAGCGGCCAAGGGCAGGGTGCCTACGAGCAGTACTTC	CASGQGQGAYEQYF
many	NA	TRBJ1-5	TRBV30	TGTGCCTGGAGTGTACCCCGGGCCGGGCGCAATCAGCCCCAGCATTTT	CAWSVPRAGRNQPQHF
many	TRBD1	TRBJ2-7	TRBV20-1	TGCAGTGCTAGAGCATCTTCCGGGACAGGGTCTGACGAGCAGTACTTC	CSARASSGTGSDEQYF
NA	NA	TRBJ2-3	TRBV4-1	TGCGCCAGCAGCCAACGTCAATACAGGGAGGATACGCAGTATTTT	CASSQRQYREDTQYF
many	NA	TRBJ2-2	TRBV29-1	TGCAGCGTTGGGGCAGGTTCCACCGGGGAGCTGTTTTTT	CSVGAGSTGELFF
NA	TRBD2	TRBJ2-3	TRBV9	TGTGCCAGCAGCGCAGAACTAGCGGGAGGAGCAGATACGCAGTATTTT	CASSAELAGGADTQYF
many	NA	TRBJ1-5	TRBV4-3	TGCGCCAGCAGCCAAGATAAATTCGGGGGGGCTCAGCCCCAGCATTTT	CASSQDKFGGAQPQHF
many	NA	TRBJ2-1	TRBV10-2	TGCGCCAGCAGTGAGTCGCGATTCCCCGGCAATGAGCAGTTCTTC	CASSESRFPGNEQFF
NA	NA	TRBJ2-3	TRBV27	TGTGCCAGCAGTGAGTTGGGGGGAGATAACACAGATACGCAGTATTTT	CASSELGGDNTDTQYF
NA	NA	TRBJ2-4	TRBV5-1	TGCGCCAGCAGCCCCCCTGACAAAAACATTCGGTACTTC	CASSPPDKNIRYF
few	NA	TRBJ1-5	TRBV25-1	TGTGCCAGCTGGGGGGCGGCTAGCAATCAGCCCCAGCATTTT	CASWGAASNQPQHF
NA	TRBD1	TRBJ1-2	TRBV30	TGTGCCTGGAGCCCAAGGACAGGGACTAACTATGGCTACACCTTC	CAWSPRTGTNYGYTF
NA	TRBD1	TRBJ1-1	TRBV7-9	TGTGCCAGCAGCTACGACAGGGACATGAACACTGAAGCTTTCTTT	CASSYDRDMNTEAFF
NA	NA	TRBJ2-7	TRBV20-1	TGCAGTGCTACTACAGGGCTGAGCTACGAGCAGTACTTC	CSATTGLSYEQYF
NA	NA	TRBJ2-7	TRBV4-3	TGCGCCAGCAGCCAAGATAGATGGATTTCCTACGAGCAGTACTTC	CASSQDRWISYEQYF
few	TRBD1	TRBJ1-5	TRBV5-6	TGTGCCAGCAGCGCGGGACAGGGAATCAATCAGCCCCAGCATTTT	CASSAGQGINQPQHF
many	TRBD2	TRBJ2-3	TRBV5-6	TGTGCCAGCAGCTTGGGAGCGGGGGGGTTTGAAGATACGCAGTATTTT	CASSLGAGGFEDTQYF
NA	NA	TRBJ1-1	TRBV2	TGTGCCAGCAGTGGGGATGACAGGTACTACACTGAAGCTTTCTTT	CASSGDDRYYTEAFF
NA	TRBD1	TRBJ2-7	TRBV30	TGTGCCTGGAGTGGGGGACAGGGAGGGGACTACGAGCAGTACTTC	CAWSGGQGGDYEQYF
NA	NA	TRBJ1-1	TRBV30	TGTGCCTGGAGTGTCTACAGGGAGTTGAACACTGAAGCTTTCTTT	CAWSVYRELNTEAFF
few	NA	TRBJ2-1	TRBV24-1	TGTGCCACCAGTGATTCAGGAGGAGTCAATGAGCAGTTCTTC	CATSDSGGVNEQFF
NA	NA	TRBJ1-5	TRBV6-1	TGTGCCAGCAGTGAAGTCGCCCCTCCGTACAATCAGCCCCAGCATTTT	CASSEVAPPYNQPQHF
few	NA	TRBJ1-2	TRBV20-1	TGCAGTGCTAGAGATCTAAAGGGGTCTAACAACTATGGCTACACCTTC	CSARDLKGSNNYGYTF
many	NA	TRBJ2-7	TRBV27	TGTGCCAGCAGAGAGACGGGAGAAGTCTACGAGCAGTACTTC	CASRETGEVYEQYF
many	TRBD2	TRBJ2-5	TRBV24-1	TGTGCCACCAGTGATCCGACTAGCGGAGCGCAAGAGACCCAGTACTTC	CATSDPTSGAQETQYF
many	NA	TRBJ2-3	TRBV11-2	TGTGCCAGCAGCTTGGGTATGGTGGATACGCAGTATTTT	CASSLGMVDTQYF
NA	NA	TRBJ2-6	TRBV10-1	TGCGCCAGCAGTGCTAATCCGGGGGCCAACGTCCTGACTTTC	CASSANPGANVLTF
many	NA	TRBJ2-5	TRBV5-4	TGTGCCAGCAGCTTGGGCTACGACGGAGAGACCCAGTACTTC	CASSLGYDGETQYF
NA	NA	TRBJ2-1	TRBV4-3	TGCGCCAGCAGCCAAGATCTTGCATCGTCCTACAATGAGCAGTTCTTC	CASSQDLASSYNEQFF
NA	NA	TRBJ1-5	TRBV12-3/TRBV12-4	TGTGCCAGCAGTTTACGGGGCATAAAACCCAATAGCAATCAGCCCCAGCATTTT	CASSLRGIKPNSNQPQHF
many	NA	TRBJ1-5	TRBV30	TGTGCCTGGAGTTACAGCTCTAATCAGCCCCAGCATTTT	CAWSYSSNQPQHF